This T cell receptor beta chain was recorded in a study of shared clonotypes between healthy human individuals. Study as a whole: CD4 naive cells filled three plates per donor, CD4 memory three, CD8 naive two and CD8 memory one.

At the deep level, the assay was run. As originally analysed: ImmunoSEQ only sent back junction sequences with no quality scores, so filtering was done differently. Assay: immunoSEQ multiplex PCR; the TCRdb copy retains only in-frame clones and omits some. V and J calls and clone size are copied from that table; D and trimming were computed from the DNA. The sample records approximately 940,000 clones, over 60% being singletons. The CDR3 totals 13 residues. Between the trimmed V and J ends, which lost 8 bases and 5 bases, there was a span of 15 bases. Germline V gene data show CDR1 as MNHNY and CDR2 as SVGAGI (reference sequence). Study findings and constraints: Richness estimates generally favored naive over memory subsets.

This clone appeared a few times. Its antigen remains unidentified. The V gene is TRBV6-6, the J gene TRBJ2-5, with D possibly matching TRBD2 (7 bases). The receptor was derived from a man in his late teens or twenties in good health. The sample consisted of memory CD4+ T cells sorted from blood. Subset meaning: CD45RA-negative fraction. The CDR3 nucleotides read TGTGCCAGCCGCCGGGGGGCGAAGGAGACCCAGTACTTC. It is translated as CASRRGAKETQYF.